This is a list of T cell receptor beta chains from one sample in a study of blood T cell repertoires in COVID-19. Here immunoSEQ multiplex PCR was the method, and the copy in TCRdb shows in-frame clones only, minus some. Among 450,000 or so clones listed, around 91% were seen once. Sequencing used peripheral blood. The receptors were sampled from a woman in her forties with COVID-19, enrolled during active disease. Both conserved end residues are part of each CDR3. D genes are given only for firm matches. Only part of the rows carry a size: once, few, many, or a class if the clone is expanded.

abundance	j_gene	d_gene	v_gene	CDR3aa	CDR3nt
-	TRBJ1-6	TRBD1	TRBV27	CASSSWTGRGSPLHF	TGTGCCAGCAGTTCCTGGACAGGGCGGGGGTCACCCCTCCACTTT
-	TRBJ2-3	TRBD2	TRBV4-1	CASSRGTSETDTQYF	TGCGCCAGCAGCCGAGGGACTAGCGAAACAGATACGCAGTATTTT
-	TRBJ1-1	-	TRBV7-2	CASSFFITLSGTEAFF	TGTGCCAGCAGCTTCTTCATAACCCTCTCGGGCACTGAAGCTTTCTTT
-	TRBJ1-6	-	TRBV2	CASRRQPSSYNSPLHF	TGTGCCAGCAGGAGGCAGCCGAGCTCCTATAATTCACCCCTCCACTTT
-	TRBJ1-2	TRBD1	TRBV30	CAWSVFFGTDNGYTF	TGTGCCTGGAGTGTATTTTTTGGGACAGATAATGGCTACACCTTC
-	TRBJ2-3	TRBD2	TRBV7-9	CASGGRAVDTQYF	TGTGCCTCTGGCGGGAGGGCCGTAGATACGCAGTATTTT
-	TRBJ2-1	TRBD2	TRBV6-2/TRBV6-3	CASSSRVAGQFF	TGTGCCAGCAGTTCTCGGGTAGCGGGTCAGTTCTTC
few	TRBJ1-6	TRBD1	TRBV2	CASSDRGTSPLHF	TGTGCCAGCAGCGACAGGGGGACTTCACCCCTCCACTTT
-	TRBJ2-2	TRBD2	TRBV6-4	CASSDTPTSGGSNTGELFF	TGTGCCAGCAGTGACACCCCTACTAGCGGGGGATCCAACACCGGGGAGCTGTTTTTT
-	TRBJ2-1	TRBD2	TRBV6-1	CASSEGFGLAANNEQFF	TGTGCCAGCAGTGAAGGATTCGGACTAGCGGCCAACAATGAGCAGTTCTTC
-	TRBJ2-3	-	TRBV7-2	CASSPYSGASTDTQYF	TGTGCCAGCAGCCCCTACAGCGGCGCTAGCACAGATACGCAGTATTTT
-	TRBJ2-5	-	TRBV18	CASSLGLSGETQYF	TGTGCCAGCTCTCTCGGGTTGAGCGGAGAGACCCAGTACTTC
-	TRBJ2-3	-	TRBV7-3	CASSFRGADTQYF	TGTGCCAGCAGCTTTCGGGGGGCGGATACGCAGTATTTT
-	TRBJ1-5	-	TRBV6-2/TRBV6-3	CASSSRSVGNQPQHF	TGTGCCAGCAGTTCCCGGAGTGTTGGCAATCAGCCCCAGCATTTT
-	TRBJ2-1	TRBD1	TRBV28	CASSLGTGRNEQFF	TGTGCCAGCAGTTTAGGGACAGGGAGGAATGAGCAGTTCTTC
-	TRBJ1-2	-	TRBV21-1	CASSKRGRGRRDGYTF	TGTGCCAGCAGCAAAAGGGGCAGGGGGCGCAGGGATGGCTACACCTTC
-	TRBJ1-3	-	TRBV29-1	CSVELGVRSGNTIYF	TGCAGCGTTGAACTGGGAGTCCGCTCTGGAAACACCATATATTTT
-	TRBJ1-6	TRBD1	TRBV9	CASSPGQGNSPLHF	TGTGCCAGCAGCCCGGGACAGGGAAATTCACCCCTCCACTTT